Listed below are T cell receptor beta chains from one sample, sequenced in a study of CD8+CD57+ T cells in acquired aplastic anemia. One entry per CDR3 protein, called by TCRdb with MiXCR from the reads. The sample contains roughly 170,000 distinct CDR3 sequences, 48% of which appear only once. Sequencing input: sorted CD4+, CD8+, or CD8+CD57+ T cells (not recorded which) from PBMCs. All receptors come from a human donor with aplastic anemia. Both conserved end residues are part of each CDR3. D genes are given only for firm matches. Some rows mark clone size as missing; the rest say once, few, many or name a class of expanded clone.

d_call	clone_size	v_call	j_call	cdr3_nt	cdr3_aa
TRBD2	.	TRBV29-1	TRBJ2-7	TGCAGCGTTGAAGGACTAGCGGAATCCTACGAGCAGTACTTC	CSVEGLAESYEQYF
TRBD1	once	TRBV10-3	TRBJ1-1	TGTGCCTCCGGGGACAGGGGGAACACTGAAGCTTTCTTT	CASGDRGNTEAFF
TRBD1	many	TRBV2	TRBJ2-7	TGTGCCAGCAGTCAGACAGGGTTTAGCTCCTACGAGCAGTACTTC	CASSQTGFSSYEQYF
.	.	TRBV10-3	TRBJ2-7	TGTGCCATCAGTGGAGCCCTTGGGGCCTACGAGCAGTACTTC	CAISGALGAYEQYF
TRBD2	.	TRBV15	TRBJ2-3	TGTGCCACCAGCAGAGCGGGGACTAGCGGGTTGTCAGATACGCAGTATTTT	CATSRAGTSGLSDTQYF
TRBD1	.	TRBV20-1	TRBJ2-5	TGCAGTGCTACATCCGGGACAGGGAGGGAGACCCAGTACTTC	CSATSGTGRETQYF
TRBD1	.	TRBV7-9	TRBJ2-2	TGTGCCAGCAGCTTCACAGGGGTTTCCGGGGAGCTGTTTTTT	CASSFTGVSGELFF
.	.	TRBV12-5	TRBJ2-2	TGTGCTAATGGGGGGAACACCGAGGAGCTGTTTTTT	CANGGNTEELFF
.	.	TRBV25-1	TRBJ2-4	TGTGCCAGCAGTGAGGGGTCTACTTTGGGGTTC	CASSEGSTLGF
.	many	TRBV20-1	TRBJ2-4	TGCAGTGCTATGTTTTCTCGAGCCAAAAACATTCAGTACTTC	CSAMFSRAKNIQYF
.	.	TRBV7-2	TRBJ1-6	TGTGCCAGCAGCTTAGACCAGGGGCCCATCCTCCACTTT	CASSLDQGPILHF
TRBD2	.	TRBV7-2	TRBJ2-2	TGTGCCAGCAGCTTAAGGCTAGCGGGATCGAACACCGGGGAGCTGTTTTTT	CASSLRLAGSNTGELFF
.	.	TRBV29-1	TRBJ2-1	TGCAGCCACATACCCCTAGATAAATACAATGAGCAGTTCTTC	CSHIPLDKYNEQFF
TRBD1	many	TRBV2	TRBJ1-3	TGTGCCAGCAGTGATGACAGGGTATCTGGAAACACCATATATTTT	CASSDDRVSGNTIYF
.	once	TRBV12-3/TRBV12-4	TRBJ2-1	TGTGCCAGCACCCCGGACCAAACGTACAATGAGCAGTTCTTC	CASTPDQTYNEQFF
TRBD2	many	TRBV11-2	TRBJ2-3	TGTGCCAGCAGCCTACTCGGGGGAGGGACAGATACGCAGTATTTT	CASSLLGGGTDTQYF
.	.	TRBV2	TRBJ2-3	TGTGCCAGCAGCCAAGATACAGACAGCACAGATACGCAGTATTTT	CASSQDTDSTDTQYF
.	once	TRBV20-1	TRBJ2-1	TGCAGTGCTAGCTCTGGGTTGGACTCGCGCTCCTACAATGAGCAGTTCTTC	CSASSGLDSRSYNEQFF
.	.	TRBV30	TRBJ1-1	TGTGCCTGGAGTGGGGGTGTGAACACTGAAGCTTTCTTT	CAWSGGVNTEAFF
.	few	TRBV24-1	TRBJ2-1	TGTGCCACCAGTGAGGGACCGGATGAGCAGTTCTTC	CATSEGPDEQFF
.	.	TRBV7-9	TRBJ1-1	TGTGCCAGCAGCTTATCTAACGGTGAAGCTTTCTTT	CASSLSNGEAFF
TRBD2	few	TRBV18	TRBJ2-7	TGTGCCAGCTCACCTACTAGCGGACCCTACGAGCAGTACTTC	CASSPTSGPYEQYF
TRBD2	.	TRBV7-9	TRBJ2-7	TGTGCCAGCAGCGACCGGACTAGTTACGAGCAGTACTTC	CASSDRTSYEQYF
.	.	TRBV7-3	TRBJ1-3	TGTGCCAGCGCCGGGACTAGGTGTACCATATATTTT	CASAGTRCTIYF
.	many	TRBV7-6	TRBJ2-1	TGTGCCAGCAGCAGGGGGGGGGCGTCCTACAATGAGCAGTTCTTC	CASSRGGASYNEQFF
TRBD1	.	TRBV24-1	TRBJ2-1	TGTGCCAGCAGGGTATCGGGACAGGTCACCTACGAGCAGTTCTTC	CASRVSGQVTYEQFF
TRBD1	.	TRBV7-9	TRBJ2-5	TGTGCCAGCAGCTCCATACCGACAGGGGCAGAGACCCAGTACTTC	CASSSIPTGAETQYF